One and the same sample provided the 19 T cell receptor beta chains below, sequenced in a study of T cell repertoires in cytomegalovirus infection. Their specific antigens are unknown. TCRdb re-called the reads through MiXCR, storing one row per CDR3 protein. The repertoire holds about 330,000 distinct CDR3 sequences, with nearly 35% as singletons. The sequencing used cultured PBMCs, collected from culture after CMV antigen stimulation. These receptor sequences come from a human donor in good health (CMV status not recorded). Some clones in this sample may be carry-over from other donors' samples.

V is TRBV7-8 and J is TRBJ2-3; 9 bases are shared with TRBD2. This CDR3 comprises 16 residues. J was trimmed by 2 bases and V by 5 bases; bases with no gene match: 8. Germline lookup yields CDR1 SGHVS and CDR2 FQNEAQ. CDR3 DNA sequence: TGTGCCAGCAGCCTTATAGGACTAGCGAACACAGATACGCAGTATTTT. Protein sequence: CASSLIGLANTDTQYF.

The chain links TRBV5-1 to TRBJ2-2; 7 bases agree with TRBD1. The CDR3 is 15 residues long. After removal of 1 base from V and 3 bases from J, the junction contained 3 bases not matched to a gene. CDR1 and CDR2 from the germline V gene are SGHRS and YFSETQ. CDR3 nucleotides: TGCGCCAGCAGCTTGTCTACAGGGGACACCGGGGAGCTGTTTTTT. It codes for CASSLSTGDTGELFF.

This clonotype was found once. This chain joins TRBV28 and TRBJ1-5, with D perhaps matching TRBD1 (5 bases). The CDR3 has 14 amino acids. V was pared by 5 bases and J by 7 bases, with 15 bases between. Looked up from germline, CDR1 is MDHEN and CDR2 is SYDVKM. The CDR3 sequence is CASSLMGGSQPQHF. The CDR3 DNA reads as TGTGCCAGCAGTCTAATGGGGGGGTCCCAGCCCCAGCATTTT.

This clonotype was picked up many times. The chain is built from TRBV7-2 and TRBJ2-1; 14 bases match TRBD2. There are 21 residues in the CDR3. CDR1 is SGHTA and CDR2 is FQGNSA in the germline V gene. The ends lost 1 base at V and 5 bases at J; junction bases unmatched: 16. In DNA, the CDR3 is TGTGCCAGCAGCTTAGTGGGAGCATTAGGGACTAGCGGGAGTCCCGACAATGAGCAGTTCTTC. Encoded protein: CASSLVGALGTSGSPDNEQFF.

This clonotype was recorded only once. The V gene is TRBV10-3, the J gene TRBJ1-2; D perhaps matches TRBD1 (5 bases). Germline V gene data show CDR1 as ENHRY and CDR2 as SYGVKD. This CDR3 comprises 16 residues. The CDR3: CTSWGVQGLHDYGYTF. The DNA for the CDR3 is TGTACCTCATGGGGGGTCCAGGGTCTTCATGACTATGGCTACACCTTC.

Within the sample, this clonotype is medium-sized. The chain uses TRBV5-6 and TRBJ1-6, with D perhaps matching TRBD1 (5 bases). V lost 1 base and J 16 bases, leaving 12 bases between the germline ends. Germline-derived CDR1 and CDR2 are SGHDT and YYEEEE. CDR3 length equals 12 residues. The CDR3 loop is CASSLYSGILHF. The CDR3 DNA reads as TGTGCCAGCAGCTTGTATTCAGGGATTCTCCACTTT.

This clonotype was seen only a few times. The V and J genes are TRBV7-3 and TRBJ2-1; 8 bases are shared with TRBD2. The CDR3 extends over 16 amino acids. From germline, CDR1 is SGHTA and CDR2 FQGTGA. With V trimmed by 0 bases and J by 8 bases, 9 bases remained unmatched. The CDR3 DNA reads TGTGCCAGCAGCTTAACTCGCGGGAGGTTCCCCCATGAGCAGTTCTTC. This codes for CASSLTRGRFPHEQFF.

The chain combines TRBV6-6 with TRBJ2-1, with TRBD2 matching 11 bases. Germline CDR1 MNHNY, CDR2 SVGAGI (reference sequence). There are 16 residues in the CDR3. V lost 5 bases to trimming and J lost 4 bases; unmatched junction nucleotides: 7. CDR3 sequence: CASSPVTSGSYNEQFF. CDR3 bases: TGTGCCAGCAGTCCCGTTACTAGCGGGAGTTACAATGAGCAGTTCTTC.

The table lists this clonotype with many counts. This chain connects TRBV7-2 to TRBJ1-6, with D possibly being TRBD1 (5 bases). Per the germline V gene, CDR1 is SGHTA and CDR2 is FQGNSA. CDR3 size: 15 residues. V lost 7 bases to trimming and J lost 9 bases, with 19 bases between them. The CDR3 nucleotides read TGTGCCAGCACCCCCGGCCAAGGGGTACCTTCACCCCTCCACTTT. Translating gives CASTPGQGVPSPLHF.

The chain combines TRBV6-6 with TRBJ1-6; possible D gene TRBD1, 5 bases. V gave up 2 bases and J gave up 8 bases, with 10 bases separating them. Germline V gene data show CDR1 as MNHNY and CDR2 as SVGAGI (reference sequence). The CDR3 has 14 amino acids. CDR3 loop: CASSYPGLDSPLHF. Here the CDR3 DNA reads TGTGCCAGCAGTTACCCAGGGCTGGATTCACCCCTCCACTTT.

The genes are TRBV7-2 and TRBJ2-2, with a tentative D call TRBD1 (6 bases). Germline V gives CDR1 SGHTA, CDR2 FQGNSA. V was clipped by 7 bases and J by 0 bases, with 6 bases between them. This CDR3 spans 13 amino acids. This chain's CDR3 is CASKGANTGELFF. The CDR3 DNA sequence: TGTGCCAGCAAGGGGGCGAACACCGGGGAGCTGTTTTTT.

This clonotype was observed at least ten times. V is TRBV7-8 and J is TRBJ1-3, with TRBD1 matching over 7 bases. With 5 bases clipped from V and 4 bases from J, the junction kept 5 bases outside the gene matches. Germline V CDR1 and CDR2: SGHVS, FQNEAQ. The CDR3 is 14 residues long. The CDR3 DNA reads as TGTGCCAGCAGCCCGACAGGGCCCGGAAACACCATATATTTT. Translating gives CASSPTGPGNTIYF.

This clonotype was detected a few times. This chain joins TRBV27 and TRBJ2-7, with D possibly TRBD2 on 6 matching bases. The CDR3 runs 16 residues. CDR1 is MNHEY and CDR2 is SMNVEV in the germline V gene (reference sequence). With 3 bases removed from V and 0 bases from J, the gap between germline ends came to 15 bases. CDR3 sequence: CASSLRRGAYSYEQYF. The CDR3 coding sequence is TGTGCCAGCAGTTTGAGGAGGGGCGCCTACTCCTACGAGCAGTACTTC.

This sequence joins TRBV7-2 and TRBJ2-1, with D perhaps matching TRBD2 (5 bases). Germline lookup yields CDR1 SGHTA and CDR2 FQGNSA. The CDR3 consists of 13 residues. Trimming took off 3 bases at V and 12 bases at J, with 15 bases between the two ends. CDR3: CASSFAGIGLQFF. The CDR3 region has the DNA TGTGCCAGCAGCTTCGCCGGGATAGGGTTGCAGTTCTTC.

The rearrangement uses TRBV20-1 and TRBJ1-5, with 10 bases that match TRBD1. The germline V gene encodes CDR1 DFQATT and CDR2 SNEGSKA (reference sequence). This CDR3 has 13 residues. V lost 6 bases and J lost 11; bases outside the gene matches: 10. CDR3 loop: CSAGQGGTGSQHF. The CDR3 DNA reads TGCAGTGCCGGACAGGGGGGAACCGGGTCCCAGCATTTT.

J is TRBJ2-1 and V is TRBV6-1, with D perhaps TRBD2 (5 bases). Germline assignment: CDR1 MNHNS and CDR2 SASEGT. V was trimmed by 4 bases and J by 15 bases, leaving 19 bases between them. The CDR3 extends over 13 amino acids. CDR3 in amino acids: CASSATSDLIRFF. CDR3 DNA: TGTGCCAGCAGTGCAACATCGGACTTAATTAGGTTCTTC.

V gene TRBV6-8 combines with J gene TRBJ2-7, with 8 bases identical to TRBD2. Germline trimming cut 5 bases from V and 7 bases from J; bases unmatched to any gene: 13. There are 15 residues in the CDR3. Looked up from germline, CDR1 is MNHGY and CDR2 is SAAAGT. The CDR3 nucleotides are TGTGCCAGCAGTGTATCCAGCGGGGGACACGAGGAGCAGTACGTC. Its protein is CASSVSSGGHEEQYV.

The chain couples TRBV7-2 to TRBJ1-1; no reliable D call. Germline V CDR1 and CDR2: SGHTA, FQGNSA. This CDR3 region has 12 residues. The ends were cut back, 3 bases at V and 5 bases at J, with 7 bases in the middle. CDR3 residues: CASSFLGTEAFF. CDR3 nucleotide sequence: TGTGCCAGCAGCTTCCTGGGTACTGAAGCTTTCTTT.

For this clonotype: Just one base apart from a much larger clone, this may be a read error. This sequence joins TRBV13 and TRBJ2-5, with D possibly TRBD1 on 6 matching bases. The length of the CDR3 is 16 residues. The germline V gene has CDR1 PRHDT and CDR2 FYEKMQ (reference sequence). The CDR3 DNA reads TGTGCCAGCAGCACACAGGGTGATTTGAGGGAAGAGACCAAGTACTTC. This translates into CASSTQGDLREETKYF.